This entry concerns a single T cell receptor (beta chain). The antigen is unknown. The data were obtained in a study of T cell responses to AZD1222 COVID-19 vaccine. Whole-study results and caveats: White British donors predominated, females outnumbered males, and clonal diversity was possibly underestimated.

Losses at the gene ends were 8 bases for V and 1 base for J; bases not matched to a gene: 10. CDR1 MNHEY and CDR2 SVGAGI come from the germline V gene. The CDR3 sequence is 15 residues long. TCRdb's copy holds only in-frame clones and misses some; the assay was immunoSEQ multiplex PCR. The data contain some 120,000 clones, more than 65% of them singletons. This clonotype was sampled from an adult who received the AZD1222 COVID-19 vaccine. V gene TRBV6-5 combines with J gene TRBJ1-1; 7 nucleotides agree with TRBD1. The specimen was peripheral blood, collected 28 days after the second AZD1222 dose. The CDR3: CASLGRDRSNTEAFF. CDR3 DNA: TGTGCCAGCCTGGGTCGGGACAGATCGAACACTGAAGCTTTCTTT.